Sample share makes the clone carrying this TCR beta chain medium-sized (0.01 to 0.1%). Its antigen is unidentified. This specimen comes from a study of molecular identifiers for immune sequencing clone quantification. The length of the CDR3 is 15 residues. V was pared by 5 bases and J by 2 bases, with 16 bases between. Germline V gene lookup returns CDR1 SGHVS and CDR2 FNYEAQ. Based on a CD8+CD4-CCR7+CD45RA+ profile, naive CD8 T cells were sorted. MiXCR, applied by TCRdb to the PCR reads, yields one record per CDR3 protein. The sample has nearly 20,000 distinct CDR3 sequences; 20% to 25% are singletons. Study-level findings and limits: In naive cells, under 1% of molecules belonged to clones above 20 RNA copies, against over 97% in effector cells. Amid over 900,000 naive cells, spiked Jurkat TCR RNA from one cell was reportedly still detectable.

This rearrangement joins TRBV7-6 to TRBJ2-7; D is undetermined. This receptor was identified in a human donor in good health. Some libraries in this study had Jurkat cell RNA spiked in. Sequences were obtained from naive CD8+ T cells from blood, with Jurkat cell RNA spiked in. Indicated subset: FACS-sorted CD8+CD4-CCR7+CD45RA+ naive T cells. The CDR3 DNA is TGTGCCAGCAGCCCAGTGGGAATTGCAGCCTACGAGCAGTACTTC. Protein product: CASSPVGIAAYEQYF.